This T cell receptor beta chain appears in the sequencing data of a study of monozygotic twins with inflammatory bowel disease. With regard to this clonotype: Antigen specificity is unknown.

TCR libraries each used approximately 3,200 ng of total RNA. TCRdb reprocessed the 5' RACE reads; each CDR3 protein has one entry and no DNA is given. The repertoire table contains 150,000 to 200,000 distinct CDR3 sequences. Study results and limitations: Healthy co-twins, by inverse Simpson, had higher TCRbeta diversity than their siblings with IBD.

Germline CDR1 and CDR2: KGHSH and LQKENI. The CDR3 totals 15 residues. The receptor comes from a human donor with ulcerative colitis or Crohn's disease, or a healthy co-twin of an affected twin (not recorded which). The material sequenced was blood. V and J are TRBV18 and TRBJ1-3. The CDR3 sequence: CASSPGIDSGNTIYF.